Here is one T cell receptor beta chain with its context. Its target is not known. The investigators reverse transcribed all of the isolated RNA, so they sequenced expressed TCRB transcripts. Clones were sequenced by immunoSEQ multiplex PCR, and TCRdb holds only the in-frame ones, with some missing. The table shows 600,000 to 700,000 clones, with 13% occurring only once. The sample originates from a study of beta chain features in type 1 diabetes. CDR3 length: 15 residues. V lost 10 bases to trimming and J lost 2 bases; unmatched junction nucleotides: 8. Per the germline V gene, CDR1 is ENHRY and CDR2 is SYGVKD. Study-wide points: All four CD4+ subsets of Type 1 diabetes patients contained TCRB CDR3s that were moderately but significantly shorter.

Sequencing input: naive CD4+ T cells from blood. The genes are TRBV10-3 and TRBJ2-5; 12 bases agree with TRBD2. This receptor was taken from a young man with type 1 diabetes. Written as DNA, the CDR3 is TGTGCCACCTCTAGCGGGGGGGCCTCACAAGAGACCCAGTACTTC. Amino acid sequence: CATSSGGASQETQYF.